This T cell receptor beta chain was documented in a study of T-cell memory formation after mild COVID-19. Findings and caveats of the study: Some clones that responded were present in memory (sampled pre-infection), which suggests cross-reactive memory joined.

The CDR3 sequence is 14 residues long. Trimming pared 2 bases from V and 3 bases from J, leaving 11 bases between. Germline V gene sequence: CDR1 MNHNY, CDR2 SVGAGI (reference sequence). TCRdb reprocessed the 5' RACE reads via MiXCR and lists one record per CDR3 protein. This sample has hundreds of thousands of distinct CDR3 sequences, with about a fifth found just once. In regard to this clonotype: Its antigen remains unknown.

This TCR came from an adult woman who had mild COVID-19 (a few samples of this study predate the infection). Cell type and time point are not known. The source material was PBMCs or a T cell subset sorted from them (not recorded which). J is TRBJ2-7 and V is TRBV6-6; perhaps TRBD2 as D (7 bases). CDR3 in amino acids: CASSYGGAYYEQYF. The CDR3 DNA sequence: TGTGCCAGCAGTTACGGGGGGGCTTACTACGAGCAGTACTTC.